Shown below are 8 T cell receptor beta chains from a single sample sequenced in a study of blood T cells in healthy people across ages. It was with a sample-barcoded 5' primer and a J-beta primer mix that a second PCR of roughly 7 to 12 cycles was run. TCRdb called the 5' RACE reads again in MiXCR, with one record for every CDR3 protein. The sample has roughly 680,000 distinct CDR3 sequences, 52% seen once. Sequencing was carried out using blood. The receptors were sampled from a woman older than 75 in good health.

The CDR3 DNA reads TGCGCCAGCAGCCCACTAGATACCAATGAGCAGTTCTTC. As protein: CASSPLDTNEQFF. The chain combines TRBV4-1 with TRBJ2-1; a weak D match, TRBD2 (5 bases). Trimming left V 4 bases short and J 6 bases short, with 10 bases between. Germline V CDR1 and CDR2: MGHRA, YSYEKL. The CDR3 is made up of 13 amino acids.

V usage is TRBV10-2 and J usage is TRBJ2-5, with D possibly TRBD2 on 6 matching bases. Trimming left V 4 bases short and J 4 bases short, with 13 bases between. Germline values: CDR1 WSHSY, CDR2 SAAADI. CDR3 length: 14 residues. CDR3 sequence reads: CASSAGTGTETQYF. CDR3 in DNA: TGCGCCAGCAGTGCCGGGACTGGTACAGAGACCCAGTACTTC.

This clonotype was seen a handful of times. The CDR3 sequence is CASSPLDVAGTDTQYF. In DNA, the CDR3 is TGTGCCAGCAGCCCACTCGACGTGGCGGGCACAGATACGCAGTATTTT. V gene TRBV27 combines with J gene TRBJ2-3; the D is unclear. V was pared by 6 bases and J by 1 base, with 17 bases between. This CDR3 has 16 residues. Germline assignment: CDR1 MNHEY and CDR2 SMNVEV (reference sequence).

The V gene is TRBV12-3 or TRBV12-4, the J gene TRBJ1-5; no clear D. The CDR3 has 13 amino acids. V lost 8 bases to trimming and J lost 10 bases, with 18 bases between them. This chain's CDR3 is CASRPGPVRPQHF. As DNA, the CDR3 is TGTGCCAGCCGCCCGGGTCCCGTTCGACCCCAGCATTTT.

Turning to this clonotype: This may be a read error, as it is one base from a much larger clone. The J gene is TRBJ2-5, the V gene TRBV29-1, with a weak D call TRBD1 (5 bases). CDR3 length: 16 amino acids. V shed 3 bases and J shed 11 bases, with 28 bases lying between them. Per the germline V gene, CDR1 is SQVTM and CDR2 is ANQGSEA. CDR3 protein: CSVDFIQALDGNEQYF. The CDR3 DNA sequence: TGCAGCGTTGATTTTATACAGGCCCTCGATGGGAATGAGCAGTACTTC.

The chain couples TRBV6-6 to TRBJ2-7; D is unclear. The CDR3 is made up of 11 amino acids. Germline CDR1 MNHNY, CDR2 SVGAGI (reference sequence). With 7 bases removed from V and 6 bases from J, the gap between germline ends came to 10 bases. The CDR3 region has the DNA TGTGCCAGCACCAGTAACGGCGAGCAGTACTTC. Its translation is CASTSNGEQYF.

Many counts were recorded for this clonotype. The rearrangement links TRBV5-1 to TRBJ2-7; 8 nucleotides agree with TRBD1. The CDR3 has 14 residues. V lost 4 bases, J lost 5 bases, and 8 bases stayed unmatched. The germline gives CDR1 SGHRS, CDR2 YFSETQ. Written as DNA, the CDR3 is TGCGCCAGCAGCCGTGGACAGGGTACAGACGAGCAGTACTTC. Translating it yields CASSRGQGTDEQYF. Variable domain in full (rest from reference TRBV5-1 and TRBJ2-7): KAGVTQTPRYLIKTRGQQVTLSCSPISGHRSVSWYQQTPGQGLQFLFEYFSETQRNKGNFPGRFSGRQFSNSRSEMNVSTLELGDSALYLCASSRGQGTDEQYFGPGTRLTVT.

This CDR3 reads CASSPETRNTQYF. Written as DNA, the CDR3 is TGCGCCAGCAGTCCAGAGACCCGGAATACGCAGTATTTT. J is TRBJ2-3 and V is TRBV10-2; the D is unclear. This CDR3 spans 13 amino acids. The V gene lost 5 bases and the J gene lost 7 bases, with 13 bases spanning the gap. Germline V CDR1 and CDR2: WSHSY, SAAADI.